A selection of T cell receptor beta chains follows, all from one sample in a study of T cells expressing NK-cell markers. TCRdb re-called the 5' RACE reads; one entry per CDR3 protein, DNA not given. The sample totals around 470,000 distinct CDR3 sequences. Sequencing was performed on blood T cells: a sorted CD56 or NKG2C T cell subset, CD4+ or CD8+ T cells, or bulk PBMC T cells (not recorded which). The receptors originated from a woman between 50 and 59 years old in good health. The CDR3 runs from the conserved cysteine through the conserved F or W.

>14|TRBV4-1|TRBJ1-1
CASSQDPDLTEAFF
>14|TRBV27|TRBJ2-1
CASSLWDGYNEQFF
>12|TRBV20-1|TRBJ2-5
CSGRLVEETQYF
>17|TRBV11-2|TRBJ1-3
CASSHRVGRSHGNTIYF
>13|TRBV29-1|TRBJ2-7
CSVGNAQSYEQYF
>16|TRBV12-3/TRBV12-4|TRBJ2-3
CASTSWGGRLTDTQYF
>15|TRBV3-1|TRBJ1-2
CASSQTSVDSRGYTF
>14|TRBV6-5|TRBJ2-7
CASREPGSSYEQYF
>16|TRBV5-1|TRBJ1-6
CASSLYSGTRNSPLHF
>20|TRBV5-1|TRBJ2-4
CASSLTLTGGPTLAKNIQYF
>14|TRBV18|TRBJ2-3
CASSPPPAADTQYF
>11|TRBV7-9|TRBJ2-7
CASSLGEEQYF
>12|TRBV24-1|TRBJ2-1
CATSDSHNEQFF
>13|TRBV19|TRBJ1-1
CASSLGAVTEAIF
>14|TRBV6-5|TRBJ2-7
CATCPGTGRYEQYF
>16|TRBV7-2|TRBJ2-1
CASSISGTRLYNEQFF
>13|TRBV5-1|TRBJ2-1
CASSRGGDNEQFF
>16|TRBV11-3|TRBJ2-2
CASSLRGGGGTGELFF
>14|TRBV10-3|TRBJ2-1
CAIGVGQLNNEQFF
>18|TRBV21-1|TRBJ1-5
CASSNSGQGRTGNQPQHF
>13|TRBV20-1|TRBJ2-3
CSASPGATDTQYF
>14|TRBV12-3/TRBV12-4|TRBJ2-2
CASSLWQATGELFF
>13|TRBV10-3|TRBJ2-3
CAITGQGTDTQYF
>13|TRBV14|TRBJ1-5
CASSQRAGQPQHF
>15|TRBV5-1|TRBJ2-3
CASSPRDRGADTQYF
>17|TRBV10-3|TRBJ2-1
CAAGRQPSGLGDNEQFF
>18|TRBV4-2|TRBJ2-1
CASSQDRDPGTVYNEQFF
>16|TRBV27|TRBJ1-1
CASSLSTGPVNTEAFF
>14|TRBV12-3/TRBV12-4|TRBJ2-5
CASSLGGGIETQYF
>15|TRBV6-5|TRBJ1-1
CASSYMDEEDTEAFF
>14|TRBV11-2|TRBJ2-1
CASSSLVGYNEQFF
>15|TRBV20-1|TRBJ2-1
CSARDLLAGDNEQFF
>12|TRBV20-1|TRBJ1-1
CSVRGGPYEAFF
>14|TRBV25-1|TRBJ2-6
CARPQGSGANVLTF
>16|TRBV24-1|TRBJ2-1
CATSAWGGVSYNEQFF
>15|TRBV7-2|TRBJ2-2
CASSLVGGLGGELFF
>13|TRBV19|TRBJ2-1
CASSGILLNEQFF
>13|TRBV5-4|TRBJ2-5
CASSLENRGTQYF
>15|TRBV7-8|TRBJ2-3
CASSSQIARADTQYF
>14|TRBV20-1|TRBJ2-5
CSAMGRGLGETQYF
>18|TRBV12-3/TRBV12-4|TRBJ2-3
CASRRNNWGEAGTDTQYF
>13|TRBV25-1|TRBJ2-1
CATREAGLNEQFF
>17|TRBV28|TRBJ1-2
CASIGVLSAGGRNGYTF
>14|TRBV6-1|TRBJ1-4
CASSHGGLGEKLFF
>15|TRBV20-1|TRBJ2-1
CSARPGLGAYNEQFF
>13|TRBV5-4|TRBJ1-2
CASTTRNNYGYTF
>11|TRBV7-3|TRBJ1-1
CASGLLTEAFF
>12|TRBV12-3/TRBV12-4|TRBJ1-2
CASSGTVEGYTF
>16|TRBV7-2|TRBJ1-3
CASSLGSQGFRNTIYF
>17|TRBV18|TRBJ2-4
CASSPRSQGGTSNIQYF
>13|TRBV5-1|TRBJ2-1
CASSLVLASEQFF
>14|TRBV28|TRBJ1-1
CASSLKDWNTEAFF
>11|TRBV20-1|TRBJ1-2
CSGDSEKGYTF
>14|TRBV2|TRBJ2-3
CASGPPTLMDTQYF
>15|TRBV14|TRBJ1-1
CASSQGTGGSTEAFF